Below, 30 T cell receptor beta chains from the same sample are listed, as sequenced in a study of T cells in Graves' hyperthyroidism and ophthalmopathy. Amplification of TCR beta CDR3 regions was performed using RNA transcripts as template. Primed by the HTBI set, a first-round RT-PCR was run on the TCR CDR3. MiXCR, run by TCRdb on the multiplex PCR reads, gives a single entry per CDR3 protein. The sample shows approximately 600,000 distinct CDR3 sequences, 13% to 15% of them seen only once. Specimen: blood. These receptors came from a woman between 18 and 30 years old with Graves' ophthalmopathy.

This clonotype occurred many times. This chain links TRBV5-1 with TRBJ2-7; 8 bases agree with TRBD2. The germline V gene has CDR1 SGHRS and CDR2 YFSETQ. This CDR3 region has 17 residues. Germline trimming cut 0 bases from V and 4 bases from J; bases unmatched to any gene: 12. The CDR3 sequence is CASSLGTGTGLGYEQYF. In nucleotides, the CDR3 is TGCGCCAGCAGCTTGGGTACGGGGACGGGACTAGGGTACGAGCAGTACTTC.

The rearrangement uses TRBV29-1 and TRBJ2-1; D may correspond to TRBD1 or TRBD2 (5 bases each). V was shortened by 7 bases and J by 3 bases, with 16 bases between the two germline ends. Germline loops: CDR1 SQVTM, CDR2 ANQGSEA. The CDR3 runs 14 residues. The CDR3 protein is CSAPQTTGYNEQFF. DNA for the CDR3: TGCAGCGCCCCACAGACTACAGGCTACAATGAGCAGTTCTTC.

The chain carries TRBV6-1 and TRBJ1-5, with unresolved D. Germline V gives CDR1 MNHNS, CDR2 SASEGT. The CDR3 is 16 residues long. Trimming left V 1 base short and J 0 bases short, with 10 bases between. The CDR3 coding sequence is TGTGCCAGCAGTGAAGTGCCGGTCTTTAGCAATCAGCCCCAGCATTTT. This codes for CASSEVPVFSNQPQHF.

This clonotype was counted many times. The J gene is TRBJ2-2, the V gene TRBV28; TRBD2 aligns across 10 bases. Germline V gene sequence: CDR1 MDHEN, CDR2 SYDVKM. The CDR3 spans 15 residues. V lost 6 bases, J lost 7 bases, and 8 bases stayed unmatched. The CDR3 loop is CASSDPSGRIGELFF. The CDR3 DNA is TGTGCCAGCAGCGACCCTAGCGGGAGAATCGGGGAGCTGTTTTTT.

The chain carries TRBV15 and TRBJ1-5, with D possibly being TRBD1 (5 bases). CDR1 and CDR2 from the germline V gene are LNHNV and YYDKDF (reference sequence). Trimming stripped 4 bases from V and 7 bases from J, with 8 bases between. The CDR3 consists of 12 residues. The CDR3 protein is CATSKGNQPQHF. CDR3 sequence (DNA): TGTGCCACCAGCAAGGGGAACCAGCCCCAGCATTTT.

This clonotype was counted at least ten times. CDR3 nucleotide sequence: TGCGCCAGCAGCTCAGCGGGACTAGCGGGAGGTGAGCAGTTCTTC. This codes for CASSSAGLAGGEQFF. The V gene is TRBV5-1, the J gene TRBJ2-1; 15 nucleotides agree with TRBD2. The germline CDR1 and CDR2 sequences are SGHRS and YFSETQ. This CDR3 contains 15 residues. Trimming removed 3 bases from V and 9 bases from J; junction bases left unmatched: 4.

The J gene is TRBJ2-5, the V gene TRBV6-2 or TRBV6-3, with 8 bases matching TRBD2. Per the germline V gene, CDR1 is MNHEY and CDR2 is SVGEGT. CDR3 size: 13 residues. V lost 7 bases, J lost 4 bases, and 5 bases stayed unmatched. The CDR3 DNA sequence: TGTGCCAGCAACATAGCGGGACGAGAGACCCAGTACTTC. Its translation is CASNIAGRETQYF.

The genes are TRBV6-5 and TRBJ1-2, with D possibly TRBD1 on 6 matching bases. V lost 7 bases and J lost 6, with 15 bases in between. Looked up from germline, CDR1 is MNHEY and CDR2 is SVGAGI. The CDR3 covers 13 residues. The DNA for the CDR3 is TGTGCCAGCATTGAGACAGGAGTAAATGGCTACACCTTC. Its protein product is CASIETGVNGYTF.

This clonotype has just a few counts. This chain uses TRBV7-8 with TRBJ1-1; 8 positions match TRBD1. Trimming cost V 6 bases and J 6 bases; bases outside gene matches: 0. Germline lookup yields CDR1 SGHVS and CDR2 FQNEAQ. The CDR3 is 11 residues long. CDR3 in DNA: TGTGCCAGCAGGACAGGGGCTGAAGCTTTCTTT. It translates to CASRTGAEAFF.

This clonotype was seen only a few times. The CDR3 region is CATSDRDSFTDTQYF. CDR3 DNA sequence: TGTGCCACCAGTGACCGGGACAGTTTCACAGATACGCAGTATTTT. This sequence joins TRBV24-1 and TRBJ2-3, with 7 positions matching TRBD1. Germline V gene data show CDR1 as KGHDR and CDR2 as SFDVKD. V dropped 4 bases and J dropped 2; count of bases not matched to a gene: 5. The CDR3 totals 15 residues.

A few counts support this clonotype. CDR3 in DNA: TGTGCCAGTAGTCCTTTAGCGGGAGGGCCTGAGGAAGAGACCCAGTACTTC. Protein product: CASSPLAGGPEEETQYF. The chain links TRBV19 to TRBJ2-5, with 11 nucleotides matching TRBD2. CDR1 is LNHDA and CDR2 is SQIVND in the germline V gene (reference sequence). After removal of 5 bases from V and 3 bases from J, the junction contained 11 bases not matched to a gene. CDR3 length: 17 residues.

The sample holds many counts of this clonotype. This chain connects TRBV2 to TRBJ2-7, with a possible D match to TRBD1 (6 bases). The CDR3 has 13 amino acids. V lost 0 bases and J 6 bases, leaving 9 bases between the germline ends. Germline lookup yields CDR1 SNHLY and CDR2 FYNNEI. The DNA of the CDR3 is TGTGCCAGCAGTGAAGCGACAGGTTTCGAGCAGTACTTC. Residues: CASSEATGFEQYF.

This clonotype has a count of ten or more. The chain recombines TRBV4-3 with TRBJ2-1, with TRBD2 identical over 12 bases. CDR3 length equals 18 residues. The junction had 7 bases not matched to a gene; V was cut back by 1 base and J by 3 bases. The germline V gene has CDR1 LGHNA and CDR2 YSLEER. CDR3 nucleotide sequence: TGCGCCAGCAGCCAAGTACCTGTGACTAGCGGGAGCTACAATGAGCAGTTCTTC. It specifies CASSQVPVTSGSYNEQFF.

This clonotype has only a few counts. The V and J genes are TRBV20-1 and TRBJ2-7; a possible D gene is TRBD1 (5 bases). Germline V CDR1 and CDR2: DFQATT, SNEGSKA (reference sequence). The CDR3 length is 13 residues. Deletions cut 3 bases from V and 0 bases from J, with 9 bases between. The CDR3 loop is CSARGRASYEQYF. DNA for the CDR3: TGCAGTGCTAGGGGCAGGGCCTCCTACGAGCAGTACTTC.

V and J are TRBV29-1 and TRBJ1-6; possibly TRBD1 for D (6 bases). Germline V gives CDR1 SQVTM, CDR2 ANQGSEA. This CDR3 region has 13 residues. Trimming shortened V by 6 bases and J by 8 bases, and 14 bases separated the two germline ends. DNA of the CDR3: TGCAGCGTGGGAGACAGGTTGTATTCACCCCTCCACTTT. Its protein is CSVGDRLYSPLHF.

In this sample, this clonotype turned up many times. CDR3 coding DNA: TGTGCCAGCGGTCGACAGACCTCGGGAACTGAAGCTTTCTTT. The encoded protein is CASGRQTSGTEAFF. This chain links TRBV6-2 or TRBV6-3 with TRBJ1-1; perhaps TRBD1 as D (5 bases). The CDR3 runs 14 residues. From germline, CDR1 is MNHEY and CDR2 SVGEGT. V lost 8 bases, J lost 5 bases, and 18 bases lay in between.

This clonotype was seen repeatedly, ten times or more. The genes are TRBV3-1 and TRBJ1-4, with 7 bases that match TRBD1. The CDR3 is made up of 16 amino acids. Germline trimming cut 4 bases from V and 10 bases from J; bases unmatched to any gene: 15. The germline V gene has CDR1 LGHDT and CDR2 YNNKEL (reference sequence). The DNA for the CDR3 is TGTGCCAGCAGCCCTCGGCAAAATGAGGGGGCGCGAAAACTGTTTTTT. Its protein product is CASSPRQNEGARKLFF.

This clonotype has ten or more counts. The chain joins TRBV2 to TRBJ2-7, with D possibly being TRBD1 (5 bases). Germline V gene data show CDR1 as SNHLY and CDR2 as FYNNEI. V was shortened by 2 bases and J by 7 bases, with 6 bases between the two germline ends. This CDR3 spans 11 amino acids. The CDR3 loop reads CASSESGEQYF. The CDR3, as DNA: TGTGCCAGCAGTGAATCAGGGGAGCAGTACTTC.

This clonotype was counted at least ten times. The chain uses TRBV12-3 or TRBV12-4 and TRBJ2-3, with 7 bases identical to TRBD1. Losses at the gene ends were 7 bases for V and 6 bases for J; bases not matched to a gene: 7. CDR3 size: 13 residues. The CDR3 DNA reads TGTGCCAGCACCTTCGACAGGGTGGATACGCAGTATTTT. Its translation is CASTFDRVDTQYF.

The sample holds many counts of this clonotype. The rearrangement joins TRBV27 to TRBJ2-5; D remains ambiguous. Trimming removed 2 bases at V and 1 base at J, with 8 bases between. CDR3 length: 14 residues. Looked up from germline, CDR1 is MNHEY and CDR2 is SMNVEV (reference sequence). The CDR3 nucleotides are TGTGCCAGCAGTTTAGGAGACCCCCAAGAGACCCAGTACTTC. Translation gives CASSLGDPQETQYF.

The chain joins TRBV19 to TRBJ1-4; D is unclear. There are 16 residues in the CDR3. Trimming removed 5 bases at V and 5 bases at J, with 18 bases between. The V gene's germline CDR1 is LNHDA and CDR2 SQIVND (reference sequence). The chain's CDR3 is CASSLRAEGGNEKLFF. The DNA of the CDR3 is TGTGCCAGTAGTCTCCGGGCCGAGGGAGGCAATGAAAAACTGTTTTTT. The full variable domain, rest sourced from reference TRBV19 and TRBJ1-4, is DGGITQSPKYLFRKEGQNVTLSCEQNLNHDAMYWYRQDPGQGLRLIYYSQIVNDFQKGDIAEGYSVSREKKESFPLTVTSAQKNPTAFYLCASSLRAEGGNEKLFFGSGTQLSVL.

V usage is TRBV9 and J usage is TRBJ2-1, with 9 bases lining up with TRBD2. With 3 bases clipped from V and 7 bases from J, the junction kept 14 bases outside the gene matches. Germline CDR1 and CDR2: SGDLS and YYNGEE. The CDR3 length is 17 residues. The CDR3 loop is CASSETPLSGRHNEQFF. In DNA, the CDR3 is TGTGCCAGCAGCGAGACCCCGTTAAGCGGGAGGCATAATGAGCAGTTCTTC.

This chain links TRBV11-3 with TRBJ2-7, with 7 nucleotides matching TRBD1. This CDR3 is 14 amino acids long. CDR1 and CDR2 from the germline V gene are SGHNT and YENEEA. V lost 3 bases, J lost 4 bases, and 6 bases stayed unmatched. The CDR3 is CASSFGDSDYEQYF. The CDR3 DNA sequence: TGTGCCAGCAGCTTTGGGGACAGCGATTACGAGCAGTACTTC.

This clonotype came up many times. The genes are TRBV28 and TRBJ2-7; D might be TRBD1 (6 bases). V lost 4 bases and J lost 2, with 18 bases in between. This CDR3 contains 16 residues. Per germline, CDR1 MDHEN and CDR2 SYDVKM. The chain's CDR3 is CASSSRQASSPYEQYF. DNA of the CDR3: TGTGCCAGCAGTTCCCGACAGGCCTCTTCCCCCTACGAGCAGTACTTC.

This clonotype was seen many times. The CDR3 DNA is TGCGCCAGCAGTGGAGGGGGAGCCTCCTACGAGCAGTACTTC. Translating it yields CASSGGGASYEQYF. The chain links TRBV10-2 to TRBJ2-7, with a possible D match to TRBD1 (6 bases). CDR1 WSHSY and CDR2 SAAADI come from the germline V gene. V was pared by 4 bases and J by 0 bases, with 10 bases between. The CDR3 covers 14 residues.

This clonotype has a count of ten or more. The gene calls are TRBV6-5 and TRBJ1-2; 7 positions match TRBD1. The CDR3 has 13 amino acids. The junction had 4 bases not matched to a gene; V was cut back by 2 bases and J by 7 bases. Germline V gene data show CDR1 as MNHEY and CDR2 as SVGAGI. The CDR3 loop is CASSYQTGLGYTF. In DNA, the CDR3 is TGTGCCAGCAGTTACCAGACAGGGCTTGGCTACACCTTC.

This clonotype was seen ten or more times. The rearrangement links TRBV14 to TRBJ2-1; 8 nucleotides match TRBD2. The CDR3 has 19 residues. Trimming at V came to 0 bases and at J to 4 bases, leaving 14 bases not matched to a gene. The germline V gene has CDR1 SGHDN and CDR2 FVKESK. The CDR3 spells CASSQDPPAGAGVYNEQFF. DNA of the CDR3: TGTGCCAGCAGCCAAGATCCGCCGGCGGGAGCGGGAGTTTACAATGAGCAGTTCTTC.

On this clonotype itself: Here the CDR3 omits its conserved ending phenylalanine or tryptophan, so a read error is the likely source. For the CDR3, the DNA is TGCAGTGCCCTTTATGAGGGATTGGGAGGCTACACCTCC. Translating it yields CSALYEGLGGYTS. The chain links TRBV20-1 to TRBJ1-2; no clear D gene. The CDR3 is 13 residues long. CDR1 is DFQATT and CDR2 is SNEGSKA in the germline V gene (reference sequence). The V end was cut by 6 bases, the J end by 8 bases, with 19 bases between.

This clonotype has at least ten counts. V is TRBV12-3 or TRBV12-4 and J is TRBJ2-2; possibly TRBD2 for D (6 bases). Trimming removed 10 bases at V and 2 bases at J, with 14 bases between. This CDR3 is built from 14 residues. The CDR3 nucleotides read TGTGCCACCCAGACTAGGACTAACACCGGGGAGCTGTTTTTT. Protein: CATQTRTNTGELFF.

This clonotype showed up many times. This chain uses TRBV30 with TRBJ2-7; either TRBD1 or TRBD2 may fit D (5 bases each). The V end lost 3 bases, the J end lost 8 bases, and 11 bases lay between the germline ends. CDR3 length equals 11 residues. Germline CDR1 GTSNPN, CDR2 SVGIG (reference sequence). CDR3 in DNA: TGTGCCTGGAGAGACCAGGGACAGCAGTACTTC. Amino acids: CAWRDQGQQYF.